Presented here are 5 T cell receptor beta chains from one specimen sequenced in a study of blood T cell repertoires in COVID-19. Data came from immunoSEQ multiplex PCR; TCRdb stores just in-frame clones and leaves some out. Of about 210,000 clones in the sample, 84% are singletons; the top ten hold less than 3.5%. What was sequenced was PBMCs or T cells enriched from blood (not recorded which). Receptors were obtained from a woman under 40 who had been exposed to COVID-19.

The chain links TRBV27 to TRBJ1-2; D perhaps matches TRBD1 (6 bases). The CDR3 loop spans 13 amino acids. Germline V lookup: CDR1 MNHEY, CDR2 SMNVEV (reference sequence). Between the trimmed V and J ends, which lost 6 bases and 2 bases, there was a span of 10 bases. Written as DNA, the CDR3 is TGTGCCAGCAGAGAGGACAGAAACTATGGCTACACCTTC. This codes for CASREDRNYGYTF.

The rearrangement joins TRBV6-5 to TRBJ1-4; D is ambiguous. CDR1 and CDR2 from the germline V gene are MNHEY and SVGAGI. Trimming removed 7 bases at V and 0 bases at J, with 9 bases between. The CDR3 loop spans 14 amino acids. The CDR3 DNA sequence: TGTGCCAGCAAAACACCAGCAACTAATGAAAAACTGTTTTTT. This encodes CASKTPATNEKLFF.

The CDR3 coding sequence is TGTGCCAGCTCACCACCGTATCGCACTGAAGCTTTCTTT. It encodes CASSPPYRTEAFF. The chain combines TRBV18 with TRBJ1-1, with no clear D. V dropped 0 bases and J dropped 4 bases, with 6 bases sitting between them. Germline V CDR1 and CDR2: KGHSH, LQKENI. The CDR3 runs to 13 residues.

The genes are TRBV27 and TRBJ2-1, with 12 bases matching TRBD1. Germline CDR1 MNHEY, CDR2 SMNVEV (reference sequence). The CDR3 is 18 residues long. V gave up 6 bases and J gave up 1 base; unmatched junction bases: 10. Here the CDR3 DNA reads TGTGCCAGCAGGGGAGGGACAGGGGGCCCACGTTCCTACAATGAGCAGTTCTTC. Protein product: CASRGGTGGPRSYNEQFF.

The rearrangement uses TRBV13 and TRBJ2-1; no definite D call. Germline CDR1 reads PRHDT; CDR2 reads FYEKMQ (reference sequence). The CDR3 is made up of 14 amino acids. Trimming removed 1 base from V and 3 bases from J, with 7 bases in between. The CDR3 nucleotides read TGTGCCAGCAGCTTAGCGGCAGGCTACAATGAGCAGTTCTTC. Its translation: CASSLAAGYNEQFF. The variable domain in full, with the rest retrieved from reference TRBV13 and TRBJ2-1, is AAGVIQSPRHLIKEKRETATLKCYPIPRHDTVYWYQQGPGQDPQFLISFYEKMQSDKGSIPDRFSAQQFSDYHSELNMSSLELGDSALYFCASSLAAGYNEQFFGPGTRLTVL.